This is a list of T cell receptor beta chains from one sample in a study of T-cell memory formation after mild COVID-19. One entry per CDR3 protein results from TCRdb running MiXCR on the 5' RACE reads. Of tens of thousands of distinct CDR3 sequences listed, over 8.5% are singletons. The sequenced sample consisted of PBMCs or a T cell subset sorted from them (not recorded which). These receptors all stem from an adult woman who had mild COVID-19 (a few samples of this study predate the infection). Cell type and time point are not known. Each CDR3 is given with its conserved first and last residue. A D gene is named only where the DNA matches it firmly. The listing skips clone size in some rows; elsewhere it reads once, few, many or a size class.

D gene,V gene,clone size,CDR3 protein
TRBD2,TRBV2,few,CASSLQRGSQETQYF
.,TRBV3-1,.,CASSPDLNSGNTIYF
.,TRBV29-1,.,CSVETPNYGYTF
TRBD1,TRBV9,.,CASSVAGTGGAGTEAFF
.,TRBV3-1,few,CASSQVQETQYF
.,TRBV7-7,many,CASSLYQGPYEQYF
.,TRBV7-6,.,CASSLGNSMNTGELFF
.,TRBV29-1,.,CSVAALNEQFF
.,TRBV12-3/TRBV12-4,many,CASSLRRSVDEQFF
.,TRBV7-8,few,CASSLAQGNYGYTF
.,TRBV5-4,medium-sized,CASSLEKGVNYGYTF
.,TRBV5-1,.,CASSWGTVDTDTQYF
.,TRBV6-6,few,CASSYRGSPRGVTDTQYF
TRBD2,TRBV12-3/TRBV12-4,.,CASSTLAGVGDEQYF
.,TRBV7-2,.,CASSLDQAGSQHF
.,TRBV2,few,CASSEAPGTNTEAFF
.,TRBV15,.,CATSRDGQLNTGELFF
.,TRBV10-3,.,CAISERQDSTYEQYF
.,TRBV27,.,CASSFSTAINQPQHF
.,TRBV7-2,.,CASGEGRINEKLFF
TRBD2,TRBV7-3,many,CASSSGPAGVGYEQYF
.,TRBV3-1,few,CASSSTLETEAFF
.,TRBV5-6,few,CASSSVTGPYETQYF
.,TRBV11-2,few,CASTLASGFVNGDTQYF
TRBD2,TRBV3-1,.,CASSHIAGGLADTQYF
.,TRBV6-1,.,CASSEQGGNQPQHF
.,TRBV7-2,many,CASSLERGPYGYTF
.,TRBV3-1,.,CASSQGAGGDTEAFF
TRBD1,TRBV7-2,.,CASSFGTGGLQPQHF
TRBD1,TRBV15,many,CATSRVIGTGSREGQYF
.,TRBV20-1,many,CSAIPLYGEQYF
TRBD1,TRBV7-8,.,CASSTRQGVKAGELFF
.,TRBV24-1,few,CATRSGGSGSSTDTQYF
.,TRBV7-6,many,CASSLSSSNTGELFF
.,TRBV9,many,CASSVAGHEQFF
.,TRBV4-1,few,CASSQEKVEKLFF
TRBD2,TRBV12-3/TRBV12-4,many,CASMPTGTSANEQFF
TRBD2,TRBV15,many,CATSRLADTGELFF
.,TRBV30,.,CAWSRANSGNNEQFF
.,TRBV6-1,.,CASSEGVGSTDTQYF
.,TRBV20-1,few,CSALGVGTEAFF
TRBD2,TRBV3-1,few,CASSPLRLSSGGPREQFF
.,TRBV20-1,many,CSALTDTQYF
.,TRBV9,few,CASSVGVYNEQFF
.,TRBV7-9,many,CASSPPRDRPFFTDTQYF
.,TRBV13,many,CASSLSGTGAFF
TRBD1,TRBV7-9,.,CASSFTQGANTGELFF
TRBD1,TRBV30,few,CAWSPQQGWSWYF
.,TRBV5-1,few,CASSLLTPTLNSPLHF
TRBD2,TRBV12-3/TRBV12-4,.,CASSPTGGGTDTQYF
.,TRBV12-3/TRBV12-4,many,CASSRGGQPQHF
.,TRBV12-5,many,CASGPGSTDTQYF
TRBD1,TRBV4-1,few,CASSSGGVGEQYF